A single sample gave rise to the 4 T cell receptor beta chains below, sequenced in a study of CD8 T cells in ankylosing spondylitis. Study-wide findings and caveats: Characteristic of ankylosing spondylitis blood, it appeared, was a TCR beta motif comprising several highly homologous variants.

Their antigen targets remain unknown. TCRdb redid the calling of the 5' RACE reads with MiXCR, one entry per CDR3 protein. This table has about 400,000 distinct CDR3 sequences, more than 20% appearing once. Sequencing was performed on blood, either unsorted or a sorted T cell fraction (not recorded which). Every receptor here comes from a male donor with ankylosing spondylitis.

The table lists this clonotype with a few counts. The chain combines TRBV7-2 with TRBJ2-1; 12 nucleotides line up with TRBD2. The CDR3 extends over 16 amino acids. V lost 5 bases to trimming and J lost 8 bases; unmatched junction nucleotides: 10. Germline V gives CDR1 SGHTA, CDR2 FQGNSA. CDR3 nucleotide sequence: TGTGCCAGCAGCCGCCGACTAGCGGGAGCTGCCGATGAGCAGTTCTTC. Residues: CASSRRLAGAADEQFF.

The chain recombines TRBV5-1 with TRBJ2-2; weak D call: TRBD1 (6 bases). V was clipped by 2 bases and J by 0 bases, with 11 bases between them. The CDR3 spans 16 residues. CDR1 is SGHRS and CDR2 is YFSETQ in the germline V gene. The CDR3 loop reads CASSLDRPTNTGELFF. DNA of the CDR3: TGCGCCAGCAGCTTAGACAGGCCAACGAACACCGGGGAGCTGTTTTTT.

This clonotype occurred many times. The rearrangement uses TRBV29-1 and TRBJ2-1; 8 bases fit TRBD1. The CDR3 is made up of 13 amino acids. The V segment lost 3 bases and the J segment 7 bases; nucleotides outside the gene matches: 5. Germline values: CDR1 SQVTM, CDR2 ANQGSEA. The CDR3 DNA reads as TGCAGCGTTGACAGGGGGCTAGGTAATGAGCAGTTCTTC. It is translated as CSVDRGLGNEQFF.

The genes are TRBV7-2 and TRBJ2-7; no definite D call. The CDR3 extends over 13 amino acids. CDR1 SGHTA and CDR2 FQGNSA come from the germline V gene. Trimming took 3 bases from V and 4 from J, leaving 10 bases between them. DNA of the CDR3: TGTGCCAGCAGCTTTCCATGGGGTTACGAGCAGTACTTC. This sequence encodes CASSFPWGYEQYF.